This is a list of T cell receptor beta chains from one sample in a study of T-cell memory formation after mild COVID-19. TCRdb itself ran the 5' RACE reads through MiXCR, one entry per CDR3 protein. The sample lists 200,000 or so distinct CDR3 sequences, 9.5% to 10% seen once, with 3% to 4% in the top ten. The sample was PBMCs or a T cell subset sorted from them (not recorded which). These receptors were obtained from a young man who had mild COVID-19 (a few samples of this study predate the infection). Cell type and time point are not known. Each CDR3 is given with its conserved first and last residue. The D gene is left open where the match is weak. Not all rows give a size; the values are once, few, many and, for expanded clones, a class.

NA | TRBJ2-3 | many | TRBV5-1 | CASSPRSGDTQYF | TGCGCCAGCAGCCCCCGGAGCGGGGATACGCAGTATTTT
NA | TRBJ2-3 | few | TRBV3-1 | CASSQGLSDTQYF | TGTGCCAGCAGCCAAGGTCTATCAGATACGCAGTATTTT
NA | TRBJ2-7 | NA | TRBV20-1 | CSAPARGVGYEQYF | TGCAGTGCCCCAGCCCGAGGGGTTGGGTACGAGCAGTACTTC
NA | TRBJ2-3 | few | TRBV11-2 | CASSLGGVGTDTQYF | TGTGCCAGCAGCTTAGGCGGGGTAGGAACAGATACGCAGTATTTT
NA | TRBJ2-3 | NA | TRBV5-1 | CASSSPETWYGTDTQYF | TGCGCCAGCAGCTCCCCCGAGACATGGTATGGCACAGATACGCAGTATTTT
NA | TRBJ2-4 | NA | TRBV7-2 | CASSRGRDGGNIQYF | TGTGCCAGCAGCCGAGGGAGGGATGGGGGCAACATTCAGTACTTC
NA | TRBJ2-5 | NA | TRBV5-1 | CASSEGNQETQYF | TGCGCCAGCAGTGAGGGCAACCAAGAGACCCAGTACTTC
TRBD2 | TRBJ2-6 | NA | TRBV6-5 | CASSYTGLAGISGANVLTF | TGTGCCAGCAGTTACACGGGACTAGCGGGGATCTCTGGGGCCAACGTCCTGACTTTC
NA | TRBJ2-3 | NA | TRBV7-2 | CASSPVGWADTQYF | TGTGCCAGCAGCCCCGTGGGGTGGGCCGATACGCAGTATTTT
NA | TRBJ1-4 | few | TRBV4-1 | CASSQAPLITNEKLFF | TGCGCCAGCAGCCAAGCCCCTTTAATAACTAATGAAAAACTGTTTTTT
NA | TRBJ2-7 | few | TRBV6-5 | CASSSGRQYEQYF | TGTGCCAGCAGCTCGGGACGGCAATACGAGCAGTACTTC
NA | TRBJ2-2 | many | TRBV12-3/TRBV12-4 | CASSLYREDGELFF | TGTGCCAGCAGTTTGTACAGGGAGGACGGGGAGCTGTTTTTT
TRBD2 | TRBJ2-1 | many | TRBV5-1 | CASSLVGGNEQFF | TGCGCCAGCAGCTTGGTGGGGGGGAATGAGCAGTTCTTC
NA | TRBJ1-3 | few | TRBV10-2 | CASSVTEGNTIYF | TGCGCCAGCAGTGTGACGGAGGGAAACACCATATATTTT